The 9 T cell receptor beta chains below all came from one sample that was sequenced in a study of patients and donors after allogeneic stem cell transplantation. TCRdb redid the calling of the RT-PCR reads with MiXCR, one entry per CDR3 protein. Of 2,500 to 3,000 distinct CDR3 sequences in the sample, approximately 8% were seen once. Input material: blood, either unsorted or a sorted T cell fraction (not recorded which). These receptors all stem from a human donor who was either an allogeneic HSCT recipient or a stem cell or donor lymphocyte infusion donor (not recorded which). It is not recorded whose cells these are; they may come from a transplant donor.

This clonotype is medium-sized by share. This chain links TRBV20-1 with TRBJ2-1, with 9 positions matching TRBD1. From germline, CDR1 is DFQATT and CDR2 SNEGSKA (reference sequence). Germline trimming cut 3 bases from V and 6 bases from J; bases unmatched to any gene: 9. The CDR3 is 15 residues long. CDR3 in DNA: TGCAGTGCTAGGGACTCGGACAGGGGCCTCAATGAGCAGTTCTTC. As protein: CSARDSDRGLNEQFF.

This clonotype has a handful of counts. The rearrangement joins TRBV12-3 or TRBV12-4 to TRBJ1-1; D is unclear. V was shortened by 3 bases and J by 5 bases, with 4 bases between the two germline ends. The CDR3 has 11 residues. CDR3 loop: CASSLETEAFF. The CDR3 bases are TGTGCCAGCAGTTTGGAAACTGAAGCTTTCTTT.

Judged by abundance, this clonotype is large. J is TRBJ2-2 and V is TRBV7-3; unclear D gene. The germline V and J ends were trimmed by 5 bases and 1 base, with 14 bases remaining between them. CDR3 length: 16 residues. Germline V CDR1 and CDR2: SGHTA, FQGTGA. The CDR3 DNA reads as TGTGCCAGCAGCCTACAAAGCGCCCAGAACACCGGGGAGCTGTTTTTT. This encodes CASSLQSAQNTGELFF.

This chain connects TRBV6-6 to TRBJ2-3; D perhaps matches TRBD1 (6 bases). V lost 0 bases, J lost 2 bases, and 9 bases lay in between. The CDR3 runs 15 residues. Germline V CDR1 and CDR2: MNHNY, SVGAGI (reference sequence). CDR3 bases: TGTGCCAGCAGTTACTCCACAGGGCCCACAGATACGCAGTATTTT. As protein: CASSYSTGPTDTQYF.

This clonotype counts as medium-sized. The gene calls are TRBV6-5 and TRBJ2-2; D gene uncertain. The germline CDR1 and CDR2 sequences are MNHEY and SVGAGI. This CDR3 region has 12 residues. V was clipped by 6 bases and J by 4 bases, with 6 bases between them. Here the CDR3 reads CASRLGTGELFF. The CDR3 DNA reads TGTGCCAGCAGGCTAGGCACCGGGGAGCTGTTTTTT.

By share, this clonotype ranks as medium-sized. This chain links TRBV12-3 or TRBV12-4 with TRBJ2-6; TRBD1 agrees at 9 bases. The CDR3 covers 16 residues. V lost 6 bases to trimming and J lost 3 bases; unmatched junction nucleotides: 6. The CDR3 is CASRRTGDGGANVLTF. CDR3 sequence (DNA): TGTGCCAGCAGAAGGACAGGGGATGGTGGGGCCAACGTCCTGACTTTC.

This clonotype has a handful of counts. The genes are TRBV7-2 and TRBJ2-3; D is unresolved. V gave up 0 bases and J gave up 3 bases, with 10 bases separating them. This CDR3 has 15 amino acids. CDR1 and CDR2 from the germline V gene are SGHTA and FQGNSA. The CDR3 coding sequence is TGTGCCAGCAGCTTAGCGGTTAAACGGACAGATACGCAGTATTTT. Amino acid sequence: CASSLAVKRTDTQYF.

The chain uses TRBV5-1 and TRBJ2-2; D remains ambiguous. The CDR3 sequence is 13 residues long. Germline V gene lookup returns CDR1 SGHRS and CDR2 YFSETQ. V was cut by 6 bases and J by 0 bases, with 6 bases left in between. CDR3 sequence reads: CASKDANTGELFF. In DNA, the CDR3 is TGCGCCAGCAAAGACGCGAACACCGGGGAGCTGTTTTTT.

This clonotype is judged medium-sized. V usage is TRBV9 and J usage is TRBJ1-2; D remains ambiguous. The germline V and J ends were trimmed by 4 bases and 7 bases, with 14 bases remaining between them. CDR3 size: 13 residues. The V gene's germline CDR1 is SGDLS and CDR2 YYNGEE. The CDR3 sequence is CASSLRPEGGYTF. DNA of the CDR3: TGTGCCAGCAGCCTCCGTCCGGAAGGTGGCTACACCTTC.